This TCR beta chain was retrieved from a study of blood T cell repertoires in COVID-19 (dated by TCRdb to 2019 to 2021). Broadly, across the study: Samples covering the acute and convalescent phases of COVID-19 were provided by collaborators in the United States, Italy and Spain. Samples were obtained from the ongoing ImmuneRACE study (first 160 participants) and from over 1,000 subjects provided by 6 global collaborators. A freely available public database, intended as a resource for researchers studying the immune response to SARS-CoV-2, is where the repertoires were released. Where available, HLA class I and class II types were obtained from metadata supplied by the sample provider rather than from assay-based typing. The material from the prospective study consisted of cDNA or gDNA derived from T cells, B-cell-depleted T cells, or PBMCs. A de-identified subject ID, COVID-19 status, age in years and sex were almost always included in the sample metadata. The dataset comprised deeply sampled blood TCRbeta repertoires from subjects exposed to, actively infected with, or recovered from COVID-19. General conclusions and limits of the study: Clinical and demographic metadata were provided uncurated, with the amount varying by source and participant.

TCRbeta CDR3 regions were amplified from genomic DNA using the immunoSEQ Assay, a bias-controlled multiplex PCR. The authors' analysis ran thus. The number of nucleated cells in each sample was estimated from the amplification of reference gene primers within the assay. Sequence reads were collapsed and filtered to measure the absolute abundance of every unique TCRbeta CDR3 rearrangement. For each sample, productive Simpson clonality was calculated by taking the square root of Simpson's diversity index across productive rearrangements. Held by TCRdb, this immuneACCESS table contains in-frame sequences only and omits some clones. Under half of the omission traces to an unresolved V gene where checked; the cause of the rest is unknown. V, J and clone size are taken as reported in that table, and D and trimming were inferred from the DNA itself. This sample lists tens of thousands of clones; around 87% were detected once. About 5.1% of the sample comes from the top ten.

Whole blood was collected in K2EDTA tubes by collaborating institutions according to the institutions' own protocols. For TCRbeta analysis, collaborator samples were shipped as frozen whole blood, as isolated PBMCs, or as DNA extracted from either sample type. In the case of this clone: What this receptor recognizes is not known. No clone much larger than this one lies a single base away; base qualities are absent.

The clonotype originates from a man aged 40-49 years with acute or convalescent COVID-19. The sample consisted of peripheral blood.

The bases are TGTGCTAGTGGTTGGGGGGGGGCAGATACGCAGTATTTT. Its protein product is CASGWGGADTQYF. The chain is made from TRBV12-5 and TRBJ2-3; 7 bases in the junction line up with TRBD2. Trimmed from V: 4 bases; trimmed from J: 4 bases; junction bases lacking a gene match: 2. There are 13 amino acids in the CDR3, from cysteine to phenylalanine inclusive. Only the CDR3 part of the read is kept: 39 bases, read in frame from the first base. The germline V gene yields LGHNT for CDR1 and FRNRAP for CDR2.